This TCR beta chain was sequenced for a study of T cells in Graves' hyperthyroidism and ophthalmopathy. Study observations and caveats: Model-based prediction identified ophthalmopathy a median 6.5 months prior to its onset.

Trimming cost V 7 bases and J 6 bases; bases outside gene matches: 13. The V gene's germline CDR1 is SQVTM and CDR2 ANQGSEA. This CDR3 has 15 amino acids. Ophthalmopathy patients had moderate-to-severe active disease, CAS ≥3, NOSPECS ≥4, and disease duration under 3 months. On the basis of clinical symptoms, serum thyroxine and TRAb, thyroid ultrasound and orbital computed tomography, diagnoses were made. This sample holds PBMCs from about 9.3 ml fresh peripheral blood. Amplification yielded TCR beta CDR3 regions, with RNA transcripts as the source. HTBI primers drove first-round RT-PCR of the TCR CDR3. TCRdb redid the calling of the multiplex PCR reads with MiXCR, one entry per CDR3 protein. The repertoire holds roughly 350,000 distinct CDR3 sequences, about an eighth seen once, with around 32% in the top ten. In this sample, this clonotype turned up many times. The antigen remains unidentified.

V and J are TRBV29-1 and TRBJ2-7; 12 bases are shared with TRBD2. The source is a woman between 35 and 50 years old with Graves' ophthalmopathy. The sequenced sample was blood. The DNA of the CDR3 is TGCAGCGCAGTCCCACTAGCGGGGGGACAGATCGAGCAGTACTTC. It is translated as CSAVPLAGGQIEQYF.